The 20 T cell receptor beta chains presented below share a single source sample, sequenced in a study of blood T cell repertoires in COVID-19. Repertoires were generated with immunoSEQ multiplex PCR, while TCRdb's copy carries only in-frame clones and drops some. The sample has some 35,000 clones; 80% to 90% are singletons. Sample: peripheral blood. These receptors came from a man aged 60 to 75 with active COVID-19.

Only one count was recorded for this clone. V usage is TRBV28 and J usage is TRBJ1-5; D remains unclear. Between the trimmed V and J ends, which lost 6 bases and 4 bases, there was a span of 7 bases. Germline-derived CDR1 and CDR2 are MDHEN and SYDVKM. This CDR3 is 12 amino acids long. CDR3 coding DNA: TGTGCCAGCAGGGAGAGTAATCAGCCCCAGCATTTT. Its protein is CASRESNQPQHF. Full variable domain (outside the CDR3, taken from reference TRBV28 and TRBJ1-5): DVKVTQSSRYLVKRTGEKVFLECVQDMDHENMFWYRQDPGLGLRLIYFSYDVKMKEKGDIPEGYSVSREKKERFSLILESASTNQTSMYLCASRESNQPQHFGDGTRLSIL.

This chain uses TRBV18 with TRBJ2-7, with D tentatively TRBD1 (6 bases). Trimming took off 6 bases at V and 0 bases at J, with 9 bases between the two ends. The germline CDR1 and CDR2 sequences are KGHSH and LQKENI. This CDR3 has 13 amino acids. The CDR3 sequence: CASSDRFSYEQYF. The CDR3 bases are TGTGCCAGCTCGGACAGATTCTCCTACGAGCAGTACTTC.

The V call is TRBV6-1, the J call TRBJ1-5; TRBD1 agrees at 8 bases. V shed 3 bases, J shed 2 bases, and the junction held 12 bases outside the gene matches. This CDR3 region has 18 residues. Germline CDR1 MNHNS, CDR2 SASEGT. Written as DNA, the CDR3 is TGTGCCAGCAGTGAGCGTCGGGACAGGCATCAGGGCAATCAGCCCCAGCATTTT. It specifies CASSERRDRHQGNQPQHF.

This sequence joins TRBV7-6 and TRBJ2-1, with TRBD2 matching over 10 bases. Germline V gives CDR1 SGHVS, CDR2 FNYEAQ. Trimming removed 3 bases from V and 0 bases from J; junction bases left unmatched: 2. The CDR3 spans 16 residues. The CDR3 coding sequence is TGTGCCAGCAGCTTTGCTAGCGGGAGCTCCTACAATGAGCAGTTCTTC. Its translation: CASSFASGSSYNEQFF.

This chain uses TRBV27 with TRBJ2-3; 7 bases align to TRBD1. In germline, CDR1 is MNHEY, CDR2 SMNVEV (reference sequence). CDR3 size: 14 residues. The J segment lost 3 bases and the V segment lost 3 bases, leaving 3 bases of the junction unmatched. For the CDR3, the DNA is TGTGCCAGCAGTTTTAGCAGGGGGACAGATACGCAGTATTTT. Amino acids: CASSFSRGTDTQYF.

This chain joins TRBV27 and TRBJ2-5, with 11 bases that match TRBD2. This CDR3 is 17 amino acids long. The trim removed 4 bases at V and 1 base at J, leaving 8 bases unmatched. The germline gives CDR1 MNHEY, CDR2 SMNVEV (reference sequence). Here the CDR3 DNA reads TGTGCCAGCAGTTCCTACGCCCTAGCGGGAGGCCAAGAGACCCAGTACTTC. Translated: CASSSYALAGGQETQYF.

This chain connects TRBV7-9 to TRBJ2-2, with 9 bases matching TRBD2. Trimming cost V 5 bases and J 3 bases; bases outside gene matches: 7. The CDR3 has 16 amino acids. CDR1 and CDR2 from the germline V gene are SEHNR and FQNEAQ (reference sequence). The CDR3 reads CASSITSGLYTGELFF. The CDR3 coding sequence is TGTGCCAGCAGCATCACTAGCGGGCTATACACCGGGGAGCTGTTTTTT.

This clone has only one observation. The chain employs TRBV19 and TRBJ2-2; D is undetermined. Trimming removed 7 bases at V and 1 base at J, with 10 bases between. The CDR3 consists of 14 residues. The germline V gene encodes CDR1 LNHDA and CDR2 SQIVND (reference sequence). The CDR3 sequence: CASTAVLNTGELFF. The CDR3 region has the DNA TGTGCCAGTACTGCGGTTCTGAACACCGGGGAGCTGTTTTTT.

This chain joins TRBV4-2 and TRBJ1-1; 8 bases line up with TRBD1. The CDR3 has 15 amino acids. CDR1 and CDR2 from the germline V gene are LGHNA and YNFKEQ. The V segment lost 5 bases and the J segment 1 base; nucleotides outside the gene matches: 6. The CDR3 DNA is TGTGCCAGCAGCTACTCCGGGACAGGGAACACTGAAGCTTTCTTT. It yields the protein CASSYSGTGNTEAFF.

The chain combines TRBV6-6 with TRBJ1-1; 7 bases line up with TRBD1. Trimming took 4 bases from V and 5 from J; bases not matched to a gene: 13. Germline loops: CDR1 MNHNY, CDR2 SVGAGI (reference sequence). The CDR3 covers 16 residues. In DNA form, the CDR3 reads TGTGCCAGCAGTTCATCGACAGGGAGGAAGGATACTGAAGCTTTCTTT. Translation gives CASSSSTGRKDTEAFF.

V gene TRBV18 combines with J gene TRBJ1-6; D is uncertain. Trimming left V 6 bases short and J 9 bases short, with 15 bases between. The CDR3 runs to 14 residues. The germline V gene has CDR1 KGHSH and CDR2 LQKENI. The CDR3 DNA follows: TGTGCCAGCTCGCTCGACTCCATTACTTCACCCCTCCACTTT. Translated, it gives CASSLDSITSPLHF.

The chain couples TRBV19 to TRBJ1-6; 7 positions match TRBD1. There are 15 residues in the CDR3. CDR1 and CDR2 (germline): LNHDA, SQIVND (reference sequence). J was trimmed by 8 bases and V by 4 bases; bases with no gene match: 8. The CDR3 sequence is CASSTQQGGDSPLHF. CDR3 DNA sequence: TGTGCCAGTAGTACCCAGCAGGGGGGAGATTCACCCCTCCACTTT. The variable domain in full, with the rest retrieved from reference TRBV19 and TRBJ1-6, is DGGITQSPKYLFRKEGQNVTLSCEQNLNHDAMYWYRQDPGQGLRLIYYSQIVNDFQKGDIAEGYSVSREKKESFPLTVTSAQKNPTAFYLCASSTQQGGDSPLHFGNGTRLTVT.

The chain couples TRBV5-1 to TRBJ2-5; 11 nucleotides match TRBD2. V shed 6 bases and J 2 bases; nucleotides not matched to a gene: 6. This CDR3 spans 15 amino acids. Germline loops: CDR1 SGHRS, CDR2 YFSETQ. As DNA, the CDR3 is TGCGCCAGCACCGGGACTAGCGGAACACAAGAGACCCAGTACTTC. Protein sequence: CASTGTSGTQETQYF. Variable domain in full (rest from reference TRBV5-1 and TRBJ2-5): KAGVTQTPRYLIKTRGQQVTLSCSPISGHRSVSWYQQTPGQGLQFLFEYFSETQRNKGNFPGRFSGRQFSNSRSEMNVSTLELGDSALYLCASTGTSGTQETQYFGPGTRLLVL.

This clone came up once. The chain couples TRBV27 to TRBJ2-2, with D tentatively TRBD2 (6 bases). Trimming left V 6 bases short and J 7 bases short, with 15 bases between. There are 14 residues in the CDR3. Germline lookup yields CDR1 MNHEY and CDR2 SMNVEV (reference sequence). The DNA of the CDR3 is TGTGCCAGCAGACTAGCCCCAGGGAGCGGGGAGCTGTTTTTT. This codes for CASRLAPGSGELFF.

CDR3: CASSPGQGATYEQYF. The DNA of the CDR3 is TGTGCCAGCTCACCAGGCCAGGGGGCGACCTACGAGCAGTACTTC. The chain employs TRBV18 and TRBJ2-7; 8 nucleotides agree with TRBD1. CDR3 length equals 15 residues. Germline-derived CDR1 and CDR2 are KGHSH and LQKENI. With 2 bases clipped from V and 2 bases from J, the junction kept 5 bases outside the gene matches.

The chain employs TRBV10-3 and TRBJ2-7; TRBD2 matches 7 bases. V dropped 2 bases and J dropped 5; count of bases not matched to a gene: 9. The CDR3 extends over 15 amino acids. Germline CDR1 ENHRY, CDR2 SYGVKD. CDR3 in DNA: TGTGCCATCAGTGAGGATGGCGGGAGTTCGAACGAGCAGTACTTC. It is translated as CAISEDGGSSNEQYF.

This clone was recorded a few times. This sequence joins TRBV5-6 and TRBJ1-2, with D possibly matching TRBD1 (5 bases). V dropped 0 bases and J dropped 4 bases, with 13 bases sitting between them. Germline V CDR1 and CDR2: SGHDT, YYEEEE. The CDR3 sequence is 15 residues long. The CDR3 loop is CASSLEGVRAYGYTF. DNA for the CDR3: TGTGCCAGCAGCTTGGAAGGGGTCAGGGCCTATGGCTACACCTTC.

This chain connects TRBV7-2 to TRBJ1-1; D gene unclear. V lost 1 base to trimming and J lost 8 bases, with 14 bases between them. The CDR3 has 14 residues. CDR1 SGHTA and CDR2 FQGNSA come from the germline V gene. Here the CDR3 DNA reads TGTGCCAGCAGCTTAGTTGCTGGGCGGAGGGAAGCTTTCTTT. This encodes CASSLVAGRREAFF.

V gene TRBV11-2 combines with J gene TRBJ2-3; 8 nucleotides align to TRBD2. The CDR3 spans 12 residues. Unmatched junction bases numbered 0, after V lost 1 base and J lost 9 bases. From germline, CDR1 is SGHAT and CDR2 FQNNGV. For the CDR3, the DNA is TGTGCCAGCAGCTTAGGCGGGAGGACGCAGTATTTT. This codes for CASSLGGRTQYF.

This chain uses TRBV5-1 with TRBJ1-5, with a possible D match to TRBD1 (5 bases). V gave up 6 bases and J gave up 6 bases, with 19 bases separating them. The CDR3 has 15 amino acids. CDR1 and CDR2 (germline): SGHRS, YFSETQ. CDR3 coding DNA: TGCGCCAGCACCCCGGACGGGGGAAATAGTCAGCCCCAGCATTTT. This encodes CASTPDGGNSQPQHF.